This entry lists 7 T cell receptor beta chains sequenced from one sample in a study of blood T cell repertoires in COVID-19. The assay was immunoSEQ multiplex PCR, and TCRdb's table has in-frame clones only and misses some. The sample lists some 530,000 clones, 80% to 90% occurring once. The sequencing sample was made of PBMCs or T cells enriched from blood (not recorded which). The receptor source for this set is a woman between 55 and 75 years old who had recovered from COVID-19.

This chain links TRBV12-3 or TRBV12-4 with TRBJ1-5; D gene unclear. Trimming took off 3 bases at V and 8 bases at J, with 11 bases between the two ends. The CDR3 consists of 13 residues. The CDR3 here is CASSLNSREPQHF. DNA of the CDR3: TGTGCCAGCAGTTTGAACAGTAGAGAGCCCCAGCATTTT.

Remarks on this clone: Additional DNA sequences in this sample encode the identical CDR3. V gene TRBV18 combines with J gene TRBJ1-5, with D uncertain. The CDR3 is 15 residues long. Germline V gene sequence: CDR1 KGHSH, CDR2 LQKENI. The germline V and J ends were trimmed by 1 base and 2 bases, with 9 bases remaining between them. Written as DNA, the CDR3 is TGTGCCAGCTCACCACAAGGCGGGGGCAATCAGCCCCAGCATTTT. It specifies CASSPQGGGNQPQHF.

V is TRBV2 and J is TRBJ2-7; 12 bases are a match to TRBD2. With 8 bases clipped from V and 2 bases from J, the junction kept 4 bases outside the gene matches. Germline CDR1 is SNHLY and CDR2 is FYNNEI. CDR3 length: 14 residues. This CDR3 is CASDASGGAYEQYF. The DNA of the CDR3 is TGTGCCAGCGATGCTAGCGGGGGGGCCTACGAGCAGTACTTC.

The chain recombines TRBV7-2 with TRBJ1-1; 7 bases are a match to TRBD1. Germline V gives CDR1 SGHTA, CDR2 FQGNSA. J was trimmed by 8 bases and V by 3 bases; bases with no gene match: 6. CDR3 length: 13 amino acids. CDR3 sequence reads: CASSFDRAAEAFF. The CDR3 region has the DNA TGTGCCAGCAGCTTTGACAGGGCTGCCGAAGCTTTCTTT.

CDR3 in DNA: TGTGCCAGTAGTATAGGCGCAGGCACCGGGGAGCTGTTTTTT. Protein sequence: CASSIGAGTGELFF. The rearrangement uses TRBV19 and TRBJ2-2; D is unresolved. CDR1 is LNHDA and CDR2 is SQIVND in the germline V gene (reference sequence). Trimming stripped 1 base from V and 4 bases from J, with 7 bases between. CDR3 length: 14 residues.

The rearrangement links TRBV7-8 to TRBJ1-2; a possible D gene is TRBD1 (5 bases). Trimming took off 7 bases at V and 2 bases at J, with 14 bases between the two ends. This CDR3 contains 14 residues. Germline V gene data show CDR1 as SGHVS and CDR2 as FQNEAQ. The CDR3 here is CASTGGGLNYGYTF. Here the CDR3 DNA reads TGTGCCAGCACCGGGGGAGGGCTCAACTATGGCTACACCTTC. The full variable domain, in which reference TRBV7-8 and TRBJ1-2 provide the parts outside the CDR3, is GAGVSQSPRYKVAKRGQDVALRCDPISGHVSLFWYQQALGQGPEFLTYFQNEAQLDKSGLPSDRFFAERPEGSVSTLKIQRTQQEDSAVYLCASTGGGLNYGYTFGSGTRLTVV.

The genes are TRBV5-1 and TRBJ2-2, with 9 bases lining up with TRBD1. J lost 5 bases, V lost 6 bases, and 5 bases had no gene match. Germline CDR1 SGHRS, CDR2 YFSETQ. This CDR3 is 14 amino acids long. CDR3 residues: CASNGDRGTGELFF. CDR3 in DNA: TGCGCCAGCAATGGAGACAGGGGGACCGGGGAGCTGTTTTTT.